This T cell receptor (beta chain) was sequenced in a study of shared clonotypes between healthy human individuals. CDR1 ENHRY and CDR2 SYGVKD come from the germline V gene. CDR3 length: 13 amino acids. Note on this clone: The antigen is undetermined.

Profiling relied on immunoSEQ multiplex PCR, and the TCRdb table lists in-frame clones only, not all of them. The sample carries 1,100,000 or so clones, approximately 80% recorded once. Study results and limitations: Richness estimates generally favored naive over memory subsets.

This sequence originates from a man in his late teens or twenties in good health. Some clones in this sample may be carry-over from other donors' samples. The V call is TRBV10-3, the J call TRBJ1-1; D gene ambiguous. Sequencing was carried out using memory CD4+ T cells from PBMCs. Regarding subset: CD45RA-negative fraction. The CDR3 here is CARRADPNTEAFF. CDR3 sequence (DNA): TGTGCACGTCGGGCGGACCCGAACACTGAAGCTTTCTTT.